This TCR beta chain was sequenced during a study of blood T cells in healthy people across ages. General study results and limits: No one knew whether donors had CMV, which possibly confounded expanded clonotype changes.

Healthy Russian Caucasian donors spanned ages about 6 to 95 years. Per-sample yields of isolated PBMCs were at least 7 million. With respect to this clonotype: What it binds is not known.

It was with a sample-barcoded 5' primer and a J-beta primer mix that a second PCR of about 7 to 12 cycles was run. Each CDR3 protein is one row after TCRdb ran MiXCR on the 5' RACE reads. Found here are almost 800,000 distinct CDR3 sequences, over 45% of them singletons; the top ten hold 20% to 25%. The length of the CDR3 is 14 residues. CDR1 is MNHEY and CDR2 is SVGAGI in the germline V gene. Trimming stripped 3 bases from V and 0 bases from J, with 9 bases between. The chain is built from TRBV6-5 and TRBJ2-7, with D perhaps matching TRBD1 (5 bases). Sequenced input: blood. The clonotype was recovered from a man aged 25-45 years in good health. CDR3 sequence reads: CASSYGADSYEQYF. The CDR3 region has the DNA TGTGCCAGCAGTTATGGGGCAGACTCCTACGAGCAGTACTTC.